These T cell receptor beta chains were read from a single sample in a study of T cells in Graves' hyperthyroidism and ophthalmopathy. TCRdb re-derived calls from the multiplex PCR reads in MiXCR, one entry per CDR3 protein. In the table there are 350,000 to 450,000 distinct CDR3 sequences, about 14% of which are singletons. Sequenced sample: blood. The receptors shown here come from a woman in her sixties with Graves' hyperthyroidism. Each CDR3 is given with its conserved first and last residue. Each record gives: J gene, V gene, CDR3 length, clone size, D gene, CDR3 protein, CDR3 DNA. A D gene is named only where the DNA matches it firmly. Size tells how often a clone was seen (once, few, many) or the class of an expanded clone, and some rows leave it out.

TRBJ1-6,TRBV28,16,few,-,CASLSRYIPNNSPLHF,TGTGCCAGCCTGTCCCGGTACATCCCGAATAATTCACCCCTCCACTTT
TRBJ2-7,TRBV11-2,19,-,TRBD2,CARSPPIPLAGAGAYEQYF,TGTGCCAGATCACCGCCGATCCCGCTAGCGGGCGCGGGTGCCTACGAGCAGTACTTC
TRBJ2-7,TRBV10-3,13,-,-,CAISDSTSSEQYF,TGTGCCATCAGTGACTCCACTAGTTCCGAGCAGTACTTC
TRBJ1-5,TRBV20-1,14,many,-,CSAPQGPLNQPQHF,TGCAGTGCCCCTCAGGGTCCTCTCAATCAGCCCCAGCATTTT
TRBJ2-1,TRBV6-6,13,many,-,CASSYAGADEQFF,TGTGCCAGCAGTTACGCGGGGGCGGATGAGCAGTTCTTC
TRBJ1-2,TRBV15,13,many,-,CATSTRDGYGYTF,TGTGCCACCAGCACCCGGGACGGGTATGGCTACACCTTC
TRBJ2-7,TRBV7-9,17,many,TRBD2,CASSLGNSGSRSYEQYF,TGTGCCAGCAGCTTAGGCAATAGCGGGAGTAGGTCCTACGAGCAGTACTTC
TRBJ2-1,TRBV30,15,many,TRBD2,CAWSGLAGGINEQFF,TGTGCCTGGAGTGGACTAGCGGGAGGGATAAATGAGCAGTTCTTC
TRBJ2-2,TRBV4-1,14,-,-,CASSQVSVGGELFF,TGCGCCAGCAGCCAAGTTTCGGTCGGCGGGGAGCTGTTTTTT
TRBJ2-5,TRBV7-9,14,many,-,CASSYPPIGETQYF,TGTGCCAGCAGCTATCCCCCCATAGGAGAGACCCAGTACTTC
TRBJ2-7,TRBV28,18,many,TRBD2,CASSSLAGAPTYSYEQYF,TGTGCCAGCAGCTCTCTAGCGGGAGCTCCAACCTACTCCTACGAGCAGTACTTC
TRBJ1-1,TRBV18,15,many,-,CASSLRDQRNTEAFF,TGTGCCAGCTCACTCCGGGACCAAAGGAACACTGAAGCTTTCTTT
TRBJ2-4,TRBV5-1,15,many,-,CASSWQGIAKNIQYF,TGCGCCAGCAGCTGGCAGGGGATAGCCAAAAACATTCAGTACTTC
TRBJ2-1,TRBV20-1,12,few,TRBD1,CSALAQTGAQFF,TGCAGTGCTCTCGCCCAGACAGGGGCGCAGTTCTTC
TRBJ1-1,TRBV6-1,14,-,TRBD1,CASSYIRGQTEAFF,TGTGCCAGCAGTTATATAAGGGGGCAAACTGAAGCTTTCTTT
TRBJ2-1,TRBV12-3/TRBV12-4,16,many,TRBD1,CASSLSGQANYNEQFF,TGTGCCAGCAGTTTAAGTGGACAGGCGAATTACAATGAGCAGTTCTTC
TRBJ2-7,TRBV12-3/TRBV12-4,14,once,TRBD1,CASSSWDRGHEQYF,TGTGCCAGCAGTTCGTGGGACAGGGGCCACGAGCAGTACTTC
TRBJ1-6,TRBV7-8,15,-,-,CASSLDRQNNSPLHF,TGTGCCAGCAGCTTAGATCGGCAAAATAATTCACCCCTCCACTTT
TRBJ2-2,TRBV20-1,15,many,-,CSARGPIPNTGELFF,TGCAGTGCTAGAGGGCCGATACCGAACACCGGGGAGCTGTTTTTT
TRBJ1-6,TRBV7-2,15,-,TRBD1,CAIIFRDSYNSPLHF,TGTGCCATCATCTTCAGGGACAGCTATAATTCACCCCTCCACTTT
TRBJ2-5,TRBV11-2,14,many,-,CASSPGTGSFSRYF,TGTGCCAGCAGCCCCGGGACGGGGAGTTTTAGTCGGTACTTC
TRBJ2-7,TRBV27,13,many,TRBD2,CASSIGTSGEQYF,TGTGCCAGCAGTATCGGGACTAGCGGCGAGCAGTACTTC
TRBJ2-1,TRBV19,11,-,-,CASSIGLGQFF,TGTGCCAGTAGTATAGGACTAGGCCAGTTCTTC
TRBJ2-1,TRBV20-1,15,many,TRBD2,CSVLAGASSYNEQFF,TGCAGTGTACTAGCGGGGGCTAGCTCCTACAATGAGCAGTTCTTC
TRBJ2-1,TRBV11-2,15,many,-,CASSRLGAYYNEQFF,TGTGCCAGCAGCCGACTAGGTGCCTACTACAATGAGCAGTTCTTC
TRBJ2-3,TRBV28,13,-,-,CASKVDSTDTQYF,TGTGCCAGCAAGGTGGACTCCACAGATACGCAGTATTTT
TRBJ2-1,TRBV29-1,18,few,-,CSVEEGTAWGLSYNEQFF,TGCAGCGTTGAAGAAGGGACGGCCTGGGGGCTATCCTACAATGAGCAGTTCTTC
TRBJ1-1,TRBV18,13,many,-,CASSPSANTEAFF,TGTGCCAGCTCACCATCCGCGAACACTGAAGCTTTCTTT
TRBJ2-7,TRBV11-3,14,-,-,CASSIRLTPYEQYF,TGTGCCAGCAGCATCCGGCTAACCCCCTACGAGCAGTACTTC
TRBJ1-1,TRBV2,14,many,-,CASSELGLDTEAFF,TGTGCCAGCAGTGAATTGGGGCTGGACACTGAAGCTTTCTTT
TRBJ2-3,TRBV24-1,12,many,-,CATSEGTDTQYF,TGTGCCACCAGTGAGGGCACAGATACGCAGTATTTT
TRBJ2-7,TRBV2,14,many,TRBD2,CASNLAGGSYEQYF,TGTGCCAGCAACTTAGCGGGAGGCTCCTACGAGCAGTACTTC
TRBJ1-6,TRBV7-8,13,few,-,CASSSSLDPPLHF,TGTGCCAGCAGCTCCTCTCTAGACCCACCCCTCCACTTT
TRBJ2-1,TRBV20-1,12,many,-,CSARRGYNEQFF,TGCAGTGCTAGACGGGGATACAATGAGCAGTTCTTC
TRBJ2-7,TRBV11-2,14,many,TRBD1,CASSSQGALYEQYF,TGTGCCAGCAGCTCCCAGGGGGCCCTCTACGAGCAGTACTTC
TRBJ2-5,TRBV10-3,15,many,-,CAISDPRIGSETQYF,TGTGCCATCAGTGACCCTAGAATTGGTTCGGAGACCCAGTACTTC
TRBJ2-3,TRBV6-1,15,-,TRBD2,CARRSAGVGTDTQYF,TGTGCCCGCAGATCGGCGGGAGTAGGCACAGATACGCAGTATTTT
TRBJ2-3,TRBV27,16,many,TRBD2,CASSAYFGGSKDTQYF,TGTGCCAGCAGCGCCTACTTCGGCGGGAGTAAAGATACGCAGTATTTT
TRBJ2-3,TRBV29-1,15,many,TRBD2,CSVDISGSYTDTQYF,TGCAGCGTTGATATTAGCGGGAGTTACACAGATACGCAGTATTTT
TRBJ2-1,TRBV9,14,many,-,CASSVDPHANEQFF,TGTGCCAGCAGCGTAGACCCCCACGCCAATGAGCAGTTCTTC
TRBJ2-3,TRBV28,16,many,-,CASSLETTLTADTQYF,TGTGCCAGCAGTTTAGAGACTACTCTCACCGCAGATACGCAGTATTTT
TRBJ2-1,TRBV24-1,14,many,-,CATAAGTLYNEQFF,TGTGCCACTGCTGCCGGGACGCTTTACAATGAGCAGTTCTTC
TRBJ2-1,TRBV11-3,16,many,-,CASNRGPGSSVNEQFF,TGTGCCAGCAACCGGGGCCCCGGTTCCAGCGTGAATGAGCAGTTCTTC
TRBJ2-3,TRBV20-1,15,many,-,CSAEGWGEGTDTQYF,TGCAGTGCTGAGGGATGGGGTGAAGGCACAGATACGCAGTATTTT
TRBJ2-1,TRBV28,11,many,-,CASRTDLSMFF,TGTGCCAGCAGGACGGACCTATCAATGTTCTTC